This is a list of T cell receptor beta chains from one sample in a study of regulatory T cells in long-lasting Graves disease. MiXCR, run by TCRdb on the multiplex PCR reads, gives a single entry per CDR3 protein. The table has about 200,000 distinct CDR3 sequences, about 17% seen once; the top ten hold around 20%. The sequencing here drew on peripheral blood mononuclear cells (PBMCs), taken at new diagnosis, from a patient treated with antithyroid drugs. Receptors originate from a female donor with Graves disease. Both conserved end residues are part of each CDR3. Fields, in order: clone size, V gene, D gene, J gene, CDR3 length, CDR3 DNA, CDR3 protein. The D gene is left open where the match is weak. Clone size is shown for a subset of rows, as once, few, many or a class of expanded clone.

clone size: many
V gene: TRBV7-9
D gene: .
J gene: TRBJ1-3
CDR3 length: 13
CDR3 DNA: TGTGCCAGCAGCCCGGGATTCGGAAACACCATATATTTT
CDR3 protein: CASSPGFGNTIYF

clone size: many
V gene: TRBV18
D gene: TRBD1
J gene: TRBJ1-4
CDR3 length: 15
CDR3 DNA: TGTGCCAGCTCAAGTCCAGGGGGCACTAATGAAAAACTGTTTTTT
CDR3 protein: CASSSPGGTNEKLFF

clone size: many
V gene: TRBV20-1
D gene: TRBD2
J gene: TRBJ2-1
CDR3 length: 14
CDR3 DNA: TGCAGTGCTAGACCTGGCGGGACGGGGGGTGAGCAGTTCTTC
CDR3 protein: CSARPGGTGGEQFF

clone size: many
V gene: TRBV4-1
D gene: .
J gene: TRBJ2-2
CDR3 length: 15
CDR3 DNA: TGCGCCAGCACGAGGGACTCTGGGGGCACCGGGGAGCTGTTTTTT
CDR3 protein: CASTRDSGGTGELFF

clone size: many
V gene: TRBV2
D gene: .
J gene: TRBJ2-1
CDR3 length: 13
CDR3 DNA: TGTGCCAGCAGGGGAGAATTGCGGAATGAGCAGTTCTTC
CDR3 protein: CASRGELRNEQFF

clone size: many
V gene: TRBV5-1
D gene: TRBD1
J gene: TRBJ2-1
CDR3 length: 13
CDR3 DNA: TGCGCCAGCAGCTTGGGGGACAGCTTTGAGCAGTTCTTC
CDR3 protein: CASSLGDSFEQFF

clone size: many
V gene: TRBV3-1
D gene: TRBD2
J gene: TRBJ2-5
CDR3 length: 15
CDR3 DNA: TGTGCCAGCAGCCCGGGACTAGCAGACCAAGAGACCCAGTACTTC
CDR3 protein: CASSPGLADQETQYF

clone size: once
V gene: TRBV11-3
D gene: .
J gene: TRBJ2-1
CDR3 length: 17
CDR3 DNA: TGTGCCAGCAGCCAAAGCAGACTGGCCCACCCGGCCAATGAGCAGTTCTTC
CDR3 protein: CASSQSRLAHPANEQFF

clone size: .
V gene: TRBV11-2
D gene: .
J gene: TRBJ1-3
CDR3 length: 14
CDR3 DNA: TGTGCCAGCAGCTTCGTTGGGGCTGGAAACACCATATATTTT
CDR3 protein: CASSFVGAGNTIYF

clone size: many
V gene: TRBV6-6
D gene: .
J gene: TRBJ1-2
CDR3 length: 18
CDR3 DNA: TGTGCCAGCAGTTACTCGAGTGTCTCAGTGGTGGCTAACTATGGCTACACCTTC
CDR3 protein: CASSYSSVSVVANYGYTF

clone size: many
V gene: TRBV6-2/TRBV6-3
D gene: .
J gene: TRBJ1-1
CDR3 length: 13
CDR3 DNA: TGTGCCAGCGAAGGGACAATGAACACTGAAGCTTTCTTT
CDR3 protein: CASEGTMNTEAFF

clone size: many
V gene: TRBV11-3
D gene: .
J gene: TRBJ1-4
CDR3 length: 15
CDR3 DNA: TGTGCCAGCAGCTTAGGGGGCAGAGATAATGAAAAACTGTTTTTT
CDR3 protein: CASSLGGRDNEKLFF

clone size: many
V gene: TRBV2
D gene: .
J gene: TRBJ1-5
CDR3 length: 14
CDR3 DNA: TGTGCCAGCAGTGAGGCATATAGCAATCAGCCCCAGCATTTT
CDR3 protein: CASSEAYSNQPQHF

clone size: .
V gene: TRBV11-2
D gene: TRBD1
J gene: TRBJ1-6
CDR3 length: 14
CDR3 DNA: TGTGCCAGCACCCCTGGGGACAGTAGATCACCCCTCCACTTT
CDR3 protein: CASTPGDSRSPLHF

clone size: many
V gene: TRBV24-1
D gene: .
J gene: TRBJ2-3
CDR3 length: 14
CDR3 DNA: TGTGCCACCCACAAGGCAGGGGGCACAGATACGCAGTATTTT
CDR3 protein: CATHKAGGTDTQYF

clone size: many
V gene: TRBV20-1
D gene: TRBD2
J gene: TRBJ2-1
CDR3 length: 15
CDR3 DNA: TGCAGTGCTAGAGTGGGCGGGAGTGACTACAATGAGCAGTTCTTC
CDR3 protein: CSARVGGSDYNEQFF

clone size: many
V gene: TRBV20-1
D gene: TRBD1
J gene: TRBJ1-6
CDR3 length: 15
CDR3 DNA: TGCAGCGGGGCGGCCGGGACAGGCTATAATTCACCCCTCCACTTT
CDR3 protein: CSGAAGTGYNSPLHF

clone size: many
V gene: TRBV28
D gene: TRBD2
J gene: TRBJ2-1
CDR3 length: 14
CDR3 DNA: TGTGCCAGCAGACCGCCGGGACTAACGAGTGAGCAGTTCTTC
CDR3 protein: CASRPPGLTSEQFF

clone size: many
V gene: TRBV24-1
D gene: TRBD2
J gene: TRBJ2-2
CDR3 length: 16
CDR3 DNA: TGTGCCACCAGTGAGGCTAGCGGTACGAACACCGGGGAGCTGTTTTTT
CDR3 protein: CATSEASGTNTGELFF

clone size: .
V gene: TRBV28
D gene: TRBD2
J gene: TRBJ2-1
CDR3 length: 15
CDR3 DNA: TGTGCCAGCAGTTGGGTTAGCGGGGCTTACAATGAGCAGTTCTTC
CDR3 protein: CASSWVSGAYNEQFF